The 21 T cell receptor beta chains given below trace back to one sample, sequenced in a study of shared clonotypes between healthy human individuals. Data came from immunoSEQ multiplex PCR; TCRdb stores just in-frame clones and leaves some out. The table shows about 690,000 clones, with 90% occurring only once. The material sequenced was memory CD8+ T cells from PBMCs. The subset is: CD45RO+ cells pooled with CCR7-negative TemRA cells. The receptors were sampled from a man aged 18 to 29 in good health. Some clones in this sample may be carry-over from other donors' samples.

The CDR3 here is CAISESVIDRRVYYGYTF. CDR3 DNA sequence: TGTGCCATCAGTGAGTCCGTCATAGACAGAAGGGTGTACTATGGCTACACCTTC. The chain is built from TRBV10-3 and TRBJ1-2; possibly TRBD1 for D (5 bases). The CDR3 totals 18 residues. The ends were cut back, 0 bases at V and 3 bases at J, with 20 bases in the middle. CDR1 is ENHRY and CDR2 is SYGVKD in the germline V gene.

This clone showed up just once. The V gene is TRBV6-1, the J gene TRBJ1-2; no clear D. The ends were cut back, 1 base at V and 3 bases at J, with 3 bases in the middle. CDR1 and CDR2 (germline): MNHNS, SASEGT. The CDR3 has 12 residues. CDR3 protein: CASSEDHYGYTF. CDR3 sequence (DNA): TGTGCCAGCAGTGAAGACCACTATGGCTACACCTTC.

The chain employs TRBV30 and TRBJ2-6; the match to TRBD1 covers 9 bases. This CDR3 comprises 17 residues. Germline V gives CDR1 GTSNPN, CDR2 SVGIG (reference sequence). V shed 0 bases, J shed 3 bases, and the junction held 6 bases outside the gene matches. CDR3 in DNA: TGTGCCTGGAGTGTAGTGGGACAGGGTTATGGGGCCAACGTCCTGACTTTC. Its translation: CAWSVVGQGYGANVLTF.

The rearrangement uses TRBV2 and TRBJ2-4; maybe TRBD2 (5 bases). CDR3 length equals 13 residues. Trimming took off 8 bases at V and 1 base at J, with 9 bases between the two ends. Germline-derived CDR1 and CDR2 are SNHLY and FYNNEI. The DNA for the CDR3 is TGTGCCAGCCTGCCGGGGGCCAAAAACATTCAGTACTTC. Translation: CASLPGAKNIQYF.

This clone was counted only a few times. V usage is TRBV25-1 and J usage is TRBJ2-7, with D uncertain. Germline-derived CDR1 and CDR2 are MGHDK and SYGVNS. This CDR3 comprises 12 residues. V lost 4 bases and J lost 3, with 7 bases in between. CDR3 residues: CASSAGIYEQYF. The CDR3 DNA sequence: TGTGCCAGCAGTGCCGGCATCTACGAGCAGTACTTC.

In nucleotides, the CDR3 is TGTGCCAGCAGCTCCTGGGACTCCATGGTTGTAGGATATGGCTACACCTTC. Encoded protein: CASSSWDSMVVGYGYTF. This chain links TRBV5-4 with TRBJ1-2; D might be TRBD1 (5 bases). The CDR3 covers 17 residues. Trimming shortened V by 3 bases and J by 5 bases, and 23 bases separated the two germline ends. Germline assignment: CDR1 SGHNT and CDR2 YYREEE (reference sequence).

V gene TRBV29-1 combines with J gene TRBJ2-7; D is possibly TRBD2 (5 bases). CDR3 length: 13 residues. CDR1 is SQVTM and CDR2 is ANQGSEA in the germline V gene. Trimming took off 6 bases at V and 2 bases at J, with 14 bases between the two ends. The CDR3 sequence is CSVTGIYPYEQYF. The CDR3 DNA sequence: TGCAGCGTGACCGGGATTTACCCCTACGAGCAGTACTTC.

The rearrangement uses TRBV10-2 and TRBJ2-5; 10 nucleotides line up with TRBD1. Per the germline V gene, CDR1 is WSHSY and CDR2 is SAAADI. The CDR3 has 17 amino acids. The junction had 9 bases not matched to a gene; V was cut back by 5 bases and J by 0 bases. CDR3 sequence: CASSFMFGTGDQETQYF. The CDR3 DNA reads as TGCGCCAGCAGTTTTATGTTTGGGACAGGGGACCAAGAGACCCAGTACTTC.

The chain couples TRBV18 to TRBJ2-2; 8 bases agree with TRBD2. Germline CDR1 KGHSH, CDR2 LQKENI. The CDR3 spans 15 residues. The V segment lost 2 bases and the J segment 6 bases; nucleotides outside the gene matches: 5. The CDR3 protein is CASSPERELAGELFF. The CDR3 DNA sequence: TGTGCCAGCTCACCAGAGCGGGAGTTGGCCGGGGAGCTGTTTTTT.

This chain connects TRBV11-2 to TRBJ1-2; D gene unclear. This CDR3 spans 13 amino acids. Germline lookup yields CDR1 SGHAT and CDR2 FQNNGV. V lost 3 bases and J 4 bases, leaving 9 bases between the germline ends. As DNA, the CDR3 is TGTGCCAGCAGCTTGCCGGGGTTCTATGGCTACACCTTC. Encoded protein: CASSLPGFYGYTF.

This clone has just one count. V gene TRBV7-8 combines with J gene TRBJ1-2; D might be TRBD1 (6 bases). Trimming removed 1 base from V and 8 bases from J, with 17 bases in between. Germline V CDR1 and CDR2: SGHVS, FQNEAQ. This CDR3 contains 15 residues. CDR3 amino acids: CASSLGVGAGIGYTF. CDR3 nucleotides: TGTGCCAGCAGCTTAGGAGTGGGGGCCGGTATCGGCTACACCTTC. Filled out from reference TRBV7-8 and TRBJ1-2, the complete variable domain reads GAGVSQSPRYKVAKRGQDVALRCDPISGHVSLFWYQQALGQGPEFLTYFQNEAQLDKSGLPSDRFFAERPEGSVSTLKIQRTQQEDSAVYLCASSLGVGAGIGYTFGSGTRLTVV.

The CDR3 DNA reads TGTGCCAGTAGTCCGCTCGCGGGAGGGGCCTACGAGCAGTACTTC. It yields the protein CASSPLAGGAYEQYF. The gene calls are TRBV19 and TRBJ2-7; TRBD2 matches 9 bases. The CDR3 extends over 15 amino acids. Germline lookup yields CDR1 LNHDA and CDR2 SQIVND (reference sequence). J gave up 2 bases and V 5 bases, and 7 bases lay outside the gene matches.

Only a few counts were recorded for this clone. The chain links TRBV13 to TRBJ2-2; D is undetermined. Trimming removed 8 bases from V and 2 bases from J, with 6 bases in between. Germline V lookup: CDR1 PRHDT, CDR2 FYEKMQ (reference sequence). The CDR3 runs to 12 residues. CDR3 nucleotides: TGTGCCAGCCTAAGAAACACCGGGGAGCTGTTTTTT. This gives the protein CASLRNTGELFF.

The chain combines TRBV21-1 with TRBJ2-7; TRBD1 is taken as the D call from the table, unchecked against the DNA. TRBV21-1 is reported as a pseudogene. The CDR3 totals 13 residues. The CDR3 region is CARDRGQSNEQYF. In DNA, the CDR3 is TGTGCCAGGGACAGGGGGCAAAGCAACGAGCAGTACTTC.

The chain employs TRBV19 and TRBJ2-5; 10 nucleotides agree with TRBD2. After removal of 0 bases from V and 5 bases from J, the junction contained 12 bases not matched to a gene. Germline V CDR1 and CDR2: LNHDA, SQIVND (reference sequence). CDR3 length equals 18 residues. Here the CDR3 DNA reads TGTGCCAGTAGTATAGATATGGCTAGCGGGAGTTCTAGGGAGACCCAGTACTTC. Its protein is CASSIDMASGSSRETQYF. The variable domain in full, completed from reference TRBV19 and TRBJ2-5, reads DGGITQSPKYLFRKEGQNVTLSCEQNLNHDAMYWYRQDPGQGLRLIYYSQIVNDFQKGDIAEGYSVSREKKESFPLTVTSAQKNPTAFYLCASSIDMASGSSRETQYFGPGTRLLVL.

The chain is built from TRBV7-6 and TRBJ2-1; 7 bases map to TRBD2. CDR1 SGHVS and CDR2 FNYEAQ come from the germline V gene. V lost 1 base, J lost 7 bases, and 10 bases stayed unmatched. This CDR3 has 16 amino acids. In DNA form, the CDR3 reads TGTGCCAGCAGCTTAGGAATGTGGGAGGGCCCAAATGAGCAGTTCTTC. This sequence encodes CASSLGMWEGPNEQFF.

This chain connects TRBV19 to TRBJ1-5, with TRBD1 matching over 10 bases. The V and J ends lost 5 bases and 0 bases, in that order; junction bases with no gene match: 7. The CDR3 consists of 17 residues. Germline assignment: CDR1 LNHDA and CDR2 SQIVND (reference sequence). In nucleotides, the CDR3 is TGTGCCAGTAGTCCACGGGACAGGGGCTATAGCAATCAGCCCCAGCATTTT. Amino acids: CASSPRDRGYSNQPQHF.

To note about this clone: The same CDR3 is also encoded by other DNA sequences in this sample. This chain links TRBV5-6 with TRBJ2-2; D is unclear. V lost 0 bases to trimming and J lost 6 bases, with 3 bases between them. The CDR3 runs to 12 residues. The V gene's germline CDR1 is SGHDT and CDR2 YYEEEE. The CDR3 spells CASSLVSGELFF. The CDR3 bases are TGTGCCAGCAGCTTGGTATCCGGGGAGCTGTTTTTT.

In this sample, this clone turned up a few times. J is TRBJ1-1 and V is TRBV7-9; no clear D gene. The CDR3 spans 16 residues. The germline gives CDR1 SEHNR, CDR2 FQNEAQ (reference sequence). Trimming removed 5 bases at V and 0 bases at J, with 16 bases between. CDR3 bases: TGTGCCAGCAGCCCCAAGATGTCCGGTATGAACACTGAAGCTTTCTTT. Its protein is CASSPKMSGMNTEAFF.

This clone has just a few counts. The V gene is TRBV5-1, the J gene TRBJ1-1; D gene ambiguous. The germline gives CDR1 SGHRS, CDR2 YFSETQ. This CDR3 region has 14 residues. Trimming stripped 1 base from V and 1 base from J, with 8 bases between. CDR3 in DNA: TGCGCCAGCAGCTTGCGCCTCTCGAACACTGAAGCTTTCTTT. It specifies CASSLRLSNTEAFF.

The chain combines TRBV11-2 with TRBJ1-5; D gene unclear. Trimming took 1 base from V and 3 from J, leaving 7 bases between them. There are 14 residues in the CDR3. Germline-derived CDR1 and CDR2 are SGHAT and FQNNGV. CDR3 DNA: TGTGCCAGCAGCTTAGTACCACTCAATCAGCCCCAGCATTTT. It codes for CASSLVPLNQPQHF. Full variable domain (remainder filled in from reference TRBV11-2 and TRBJ1-5): EAGVAQSPRYKIIEKRQSVAFWCNPISGHATLYWYQQILGQGPKLLIQFQNNGVVDDSQLPKDRFSAERLKGVDSTLKIQPAKLEDSAVYLCASSLVPLNQPQHFGDGTRLSIL.